The text below deals with one T cell receptor beta chain. Its antigen remains unknown. The data are from a study of OX40 agonist ivuxolimab in advanced cancers. Study at large: Dose-escalation cases comprised hepatocellular carcinoma, melanoma, renal cell or head and neck cancer. Therapy given before enrollment (anti-PD-1, anti-PD-L1 or anti-CTLA-4) was allowed, and 30% to 50% had some.

Study results and limitations: Partial responders receiving 0.1-3.0 mg/kg showed among the lowest clonal expansion.

Researchers took blood at baseline, on cycle 4 day 1, and on cycle 7 day 1. Using immunoSEQ multiplex PCR, the repertoire was profiled, and TCRdb retains in-frame clones only, with some absent. The table includes 20,000 to 25,000 clones, around 85% detected once. Trimming pared 4 bases from V and 7 bases from J, leaving 14 bases between. Germline lookup yields CDR1 SGDLS and CDR2 YYNGEE. The CDR3 covers 14 residues. V is TRBV9 and J is TRBJ2-2; tentatively, D is TRBD1 (6 bases). Sequencing was performed on CD4+ or CD8+ T cells sorted from blood, taken in a trial of the OX40 agonist ivuxolimab. The receptor comes from an adult with an advanced solid tumor such as melanoma, head and neck, liver or kidney cancer. For the CDR3, the DNA is TGTGCCAGCAGCCCACAGGGTATCATCGGGGAGCTGTTTTTT. Residues: CASSPQGIIGELFF.